Reported below is one T cell receptor (beta chain). Its matching antigen is unknown. Clones were sequenced by immunoSEQ multiplex PCR, and TCRdb holds only the in-frame ones, with some missing. The sample lists fewer than 140,000 clones; roughly 88% were seen once. This specimen comes from a study of T cell responses to AZD1222 COVID-19 vaccine. Trimming cost V 2 bases and J 7 bases; bases outside gene matches: 2. CDR1 SGHDT and CDR2 YYEEEE come from the germline V gene. The CDR3 has 14 amino acids. Study findings and constraints: The reported proportion of spike-specific TCRs targeting unmutated variant regions was nearly half. Most donors were white British, females outnumbered males, and clonal diversity was possibly underestimated. With two AZD1222 doses given, Spike-specific TCR breadth and depth both rose. Scientists sampled the repertoires only once the peak T cell response had passed.

The J gene is TRBJ1-6, the V gene TRBV5-6; the match to TRBD1 covers 8 bases. This receptor was obtained from an adult who received the AZD1222 COVID-19 vaccine. The sample in question was peripheral blood, obtained 28 days after the second AZD1222 dose. CDR3 sequence reads: CASSLRQGNSPLHF. CDR3 DNA: TGTGCCAGCAGCTTACGACAGGGGAATTCACCCCTCCACTTT.